The T cell receptor (beta chain) under discussion was sequenced for a study of OX40 agonist ivuxolimab in advanced cancers. Broadly, across the study: Ivuxolimab, which targeted the costimulatory receptor OX40 (CD134), was an agonistic, fully human IgG2 monoclonal antibody. Intravenous ivuxolimab was administered to patients every 2 weeks at six dose levels: 0.01, 0.1, 0.3, 1.5, 3 and 10 mg/kg. Among the approximately 54 dose-escalation patients, some 20 had hepatocellular carcinoma, approximately 15 melanoma, 9 renal cell carcinoma and 9 head and neck cancer. In the dose-escalation cohort, 82.7% of patients were male, and the mean age was approximately 60 years, with a range of about 20 to 90. Prior anti-PD-1, anti-PD-L1 or anti-CTLA-4 therapy was permitted, and about 40% of dose-escalation patients had received checkpoint inhibitors. Three dose-escalation patients achieved partial responses, one with hepatocellular carcinoma and two with cutaneous melanoma. Peripheral TCRbeta sequencing was intended to test whether TCR sequence diversity was altered and clonal T-cell expansion was caused by ivuxolimab. The monotherapy dose-escalation portion (N ≈ 52 patients) of the phase I ivuxolimab trial is reported in the paper.

Patients with autoimmune disease history or receiving systemic immunosuppression were excluded from the trial. In every dose cohort, peripheral blood was drawn for TCR sequencing at baseline, cycle 4 day 1, and cycle 7 day 1. The samples were taken from a phase I, first-in-human, multicenter, open-label dose-escalation trial of ivuxolimab. Adults with locally advanced or metastatic melanoma, renal cell, hepatocellular, or head and neck squamous cell carcinoma were enrolled in the trial. Before TCR sequencing, CD4+ T cells and CD8+ T cells were sorted from peripheral blood as separate populations. Details on this clone: Which antigen it targets is not known. The input lacks base qualities; no much larger clone sits a single base away.

Genomic DNA was extracted from sorted cells for sequencing of the TCRbeta CDR3 region. The immunoSEQ Assay was used for sequencing of TCRbeta CDR3 regions. The immuneACCESS repertoire file appears here via TCRdb, limited to in-frame rearrangements. These files lack a portion of the clones; in checked studies, under half of the deficit traces to unresolved V genes, and the cause of the others is not known. In this sample the table shows about 93,000 clones, roughly 91% of which occur a single time. The ten largest clones capture 2% to 3% of the sample. V is clipped by 0 bases and J by 5 bases, and the sequence between their germline boundaries is 19 bases long. CDR1 and CDR2 (SGHAT, FQNNGV) derive from the germline V gene. The CDR3 sequence holds 17 residues, the cysteine and phenylalanine included. Of all the DNA, just the CDR3 is kept, 51 bases in frame from base 1. What the research found in general, with its limitations: Clonal expansion of both CD4+ and CD8+ blood T cells was observed from baseline to week 6 at doses 0.1 to 3.0 mg/kg. Partial responders in the 0.1-3.0 mg/kg groups had among the lowest normalized peripheral clonal expansion, especially among CD8+ T cells. Low levels of normalized T-cell clonal expansion were also seen in some patients who did not respond. After ivuxolimab, more expanded clones were found on average in CD8+ T cells than in CD4+ T cells. Antigen specificity was not determined for the clonally expanded peripheral T cells.

The receptor comes from an adult with an advanced solid tumor such as melanoma, head and neck, liver or kidney cancer. The sample consisted of CD4+ or CD8+ T cells sorted from blood, taken in a trial of the OX40 agonist ivuxolimab. The chain was built from TRBV11-2 and TRBJ2-5, with the D call perhaps TRBD1 or TRBD2, each one matching 7 bases. The CDR3 has the sequence CASSLEAGGLPRETQYF. The nucleotide sequence is TGTGCCAGCAGCTTAGAGGCAGGGGGACTACCTCGGGAGACCCAGTACTTC. Reference TRBV11-2 and TRBJ2-5 proteins supply the regions before and after the CDR3; the full variable domain is: EAGVAQSPRYKIIEKRQSVAFWCNPISGHATLYWYQQILGQGPKLLIQFQNNGVVDDSQLPKDRFSAERLKGVDSTLKIQPAKLEDSAVYLCASSLEAGGLPRETQYFGPGTRLLVL.